The clone carrying this TCR beta chain was seen once. What it recognizes is unknown. This specimen comes from a study of T cell repertoires in cytomegalovirus infection. Study results and caveats: Clonotype analysis showed dominance of the ex vivo response by HLA-C-restricted CMV-specific TCR beta clonotypes.

V was cut by 8 bases and J by 2 bases, with 13 bases left in between. Germline assignment: CDR1 DFQATT and CDR2 SNEGSKA (reference sequence). The length of the CDR3 is 12 residues. TCRdb analysed the reads with MiXCR anew, one entry per CDR3 protein. The table records about 180,000 distinct CDR3 sequences, about an eighth of them present only once. Sequencing was done on a sample of PBMCs. The chain employs TRBV20-1 and TRBJ2-7, with D possibly matching TRBD2 (6 bases). This TCR derives from a human donor in good health (CMV status not recorded). Some clones in this sample may be carry-over from other donors' samples. The CDR3 sequence is CSKRAGPYEQYF. In DNA form, the CDR3 reads TGCAGTAAGCGGGCGGGGCCCTACGAGCAGTACTTC.